The clone carrying this T cell receptor (beta chain) was detected a few times. The germline CDR1 and CDR2 sequences are MDHEN and SYDVKM. The CDR3 runs to 15 residues. Trimming shortened V by 5 bases and J by 0 bases, and 11 bases separated the two germline ends. The sample belongs to a study of human T cells and chemical hapten exposure. The time point: patch test 1, 2 weeks after DPC sensitization. Regarding treatment: therapeutic diphenylcyclopropenone sensitization with weekly scalp DPC. TCRdb itself ran the RACE reads through MiXCR, one entry per CDR3 protein. Of 75,000 to 100,000 distinct CDR3 sequences listed, 9.5% to 15% were seen once; the top ten hold roughly 2.1%.

The J gene is TRBJ1-3, the V gene TRBV28; D remains unclear. This clonotype was sampled from a middle-aged woman with alopecia areata. Some clones in this sample may be carry-over from other donors' samples. This specimen was whole blood, taken in connection with sensitization to the hapten diphenylcyclopropenone (DPC). CDR3 residues: CASSPLGGSGNTIYF. CDR3 sequence (DNA): TGTGCCAGCAGTCCACTGGGCGGCTCTGGAAACACCATATATTTT.